There are a few counts of the clone carrying this T cell receptor (beta chain). These data are taken from a study of graft-versus-host responses after intestinal transplantation. Only in-frame clones appear in the TCRdb table, and some are missing; sequencing was by immunoSEQ multiplex PCR. The data hold 20,000 or so clones, with 86% observed a single time. V shed 0 bases, J shed 10 bases, and the junction held 5 bases outside the gene matches. Germline loops: CDR1 SGDLS, CDR2 YYNGEE. This CDR3 is built from 14 residues. Bone marrow obtained following transplant was drawn from the posterior iliac crest or from another site.

Sequencing used bone marrow, obtained approximately 19 weeks after transplant. This chain links TRBV9 with TRBJ2-3, with 10 bases identical to TRBD2. This sequence originates from a human patient who received an intestinal transplant, so some T cells may come from the graft donor. The DNA of the CDR3 is TGTGCCAGCAGCGTAGATAGCGGGAGGTACCCGCAGTATTTT. It specifies CASSVDSGRYPQYF.